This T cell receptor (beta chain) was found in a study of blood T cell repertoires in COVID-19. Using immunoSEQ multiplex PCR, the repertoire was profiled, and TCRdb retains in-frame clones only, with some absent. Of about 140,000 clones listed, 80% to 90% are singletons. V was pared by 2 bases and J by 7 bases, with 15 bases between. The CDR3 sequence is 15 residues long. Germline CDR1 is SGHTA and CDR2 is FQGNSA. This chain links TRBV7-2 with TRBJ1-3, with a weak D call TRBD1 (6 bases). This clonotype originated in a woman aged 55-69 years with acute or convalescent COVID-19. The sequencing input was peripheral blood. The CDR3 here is CASSLNGPGVNTIYF. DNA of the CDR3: TGTGCCAGCAGCTTAAACGGTCCAGGGGTCAACACCATATATTTT. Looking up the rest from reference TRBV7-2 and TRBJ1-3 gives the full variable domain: GAGVSQSPSNKVTEKGKDVELRCDPISGHTALYWYRQSLGQGLEFLIYFQGNSAPDKSGLPSDRFSAERTGGSVSTLTIQRTQQEDSAVYLCASSLNGPGVNTIYFGEGSWLTVV.